One and the same sample provided the 9 T cell receptor beta chains below, sequenced in a study of OX40 agonist ivuxolimab in advanced cancers. Repertoires were generated with immunoSEQ multiplex PCR, while TCRdb's copy carries only in-frame clones and drops some. The table records some 10,000 clones, approximately 80% of them present only once. Material: CD4+ or CD8+ T cells sorted from blood, obtained in a trial of the OX40 agonist ivuxolimab. The receptors stem from an adult with an advanced solid tumor such as melanoma, head and neck, liver or kidney cancer.

This clone was recorded once. This chain links TRBV4-1 with TRBJ1-2; D is undetermined. CDR1 is MGHRA, CDR2 YSYEKL, per germline. The CDR3 is 15 residues long. With 0 bases removed from V and 4 bases from J, the gap between germline ends came to 12 bases. CDR3 in DNA: TGCGCCAGCAGCCAAGATCCGGCAGCGCCCTATGGCTACACCTTC. This sequence encodes CASSQDPAAPYGYTF.

The V and J genes are TRBV6-6 and TRBJ1-5, with no clear D. CDR3 size: 13 residues. CDR1 and CDR2 from the germline V gene are MNHNY and SVGAGI (reference sequence). Trimming took off 5 bases at V and 7 bases at J, with 12 bases between the two ends. CDR3 sequence reads: CASSLSLGQPQHF. The CDR3 DNA follows: TGTGCCAGCAGTCTCTCTCTGGGGCAGCCCCAGCATTTT.

V gene TRBV4-1 combines with J gene TRBJ2-7, with TRBD1 identical over 10 bases. The CDR3 consists of 16 residues. The J segment lost 5 bases and the V segment lost 1 base, leaving 8 bases of the junction unmatched. The V gene's germline CDR1 is MGHRA and CDR2 YSYEKL. The DNA of the CDR3 is TGCGCCAGCAGCCAAGTAATAGGACAGGGGGGTAACGAGCAGTACTTC. The encoded protein is CASSQVIGQGGNEQYF.

The CDR3 loop reads CASSIKGRQRDSQPQHF. CDR3 bases: TGTGCCAGTAGTATCAAGGGTAGGCAGAGGGATTCTCAGCCCCAGCATTTT. The chain carries TRBV19 and TRBJ1-5, with unresolved D. Germline CDR1 reads LNHDA; CDR2 reads SQIVND (reference sequence). The CDR3 loop spans 17 amino acids. The germline V and J ends were trimmed by 3 bases and 6 bases, with 21 bases remaining between them.

This chain connects TRBV5-8 to TRBJ2-5, with 11 bases lining up with TRBD1. The J segment lost 6 bases and the V segment lost 3 bases, leaving 13 bases of the junction unmatched. The CDR3 runs to 17 residues. In germline, CDR1 is SGHTS, CDR2 YDEGEE. The CDR3 coding sequence is TGTGCCAGCAGCTCCGGACAGGGGGCAATTCAAAGGCAGACCCAGTACTTC. The encoded protein is CASSSGQGAIQRQTQYF. The full variable domain, completed using reference TRBV5-8 and TRBJ2-5, is EAGVTQSPTHLIKTRGQQATLRCSPISGHTSVYWYQQALGLGLQFLLWYDEGEERNRGNFPPRFSGRQFPNYSSELNVNALELEDSALYLCASSSGQGAIQRQTQYFGPGTRLLVL.

The sample holds one count of this clone. The V and J genes are TRBV6-9 and TRBJ1-2; possible D gene TRBD1, 6 bases. CDR1 MNHGY and CDR2 SVAAGI come from the germline V gene. This CDR3 is 13 amino acids long. V was trimmed by 5 bases and J by 3 bases, leaving 10 bases between them. CDR3 amino acids: CASSPGQHYGYTF. The CDR3 nucleotides read TGTGCCAGCAGTCCCGGACAGCACTATGGCTACACCTTC.

V gene TRBV15 combines with J gene TRBJ2-7, with unresolved D. This CDR3 has 14 residues. Germline V CDR1 and CDR2: LNHNV, YYDKDF (reference sequence). Deletions cut 2 bases from V and 7 bases from J, with 15 bases between. The chain's CDR3 is CATSRSVGAGEQYF. CDR3 coding DNA: TGTGCCACCAGCAGATCCGTGGGTGCCGGGGAGCAGTACTTC.

V and J are TRBV4-1 and TRBJ1-1; 7 bases fit TRBD1. The CDR3 covers 15 residues. Germline lookup yields CDR1 MGHRA and CDR2 YSYEKL. V was pared by 4 bases and J by 1 base, with 6 bases of the junction left unmatched. This chain's CDR3 is CASSLIDRANTEAFF. For the CDR3, the DNA is TGCGCCAGCAGCCTAATAGACAGGGCGAACACTGAAGCTTTCTTT.

The V gene is TRBV7-8, the J gene TRBJ1-2; D is possibly TRBD1 (5 bases). V was pared by 5 bases and J by 0 bases, with 16 bases between. Germline lookup yields CDR1 SGHVS and CDR2 FQNEAQ. The CDR3 spans 16 residues. The CDR3 reads CASSQGQGLANYGYTF. The CDR3 nucleotides read TGTGCCAGCAGCCAGGGCCAGGGTCTCGCTAACTATGGCTACACCTTC.